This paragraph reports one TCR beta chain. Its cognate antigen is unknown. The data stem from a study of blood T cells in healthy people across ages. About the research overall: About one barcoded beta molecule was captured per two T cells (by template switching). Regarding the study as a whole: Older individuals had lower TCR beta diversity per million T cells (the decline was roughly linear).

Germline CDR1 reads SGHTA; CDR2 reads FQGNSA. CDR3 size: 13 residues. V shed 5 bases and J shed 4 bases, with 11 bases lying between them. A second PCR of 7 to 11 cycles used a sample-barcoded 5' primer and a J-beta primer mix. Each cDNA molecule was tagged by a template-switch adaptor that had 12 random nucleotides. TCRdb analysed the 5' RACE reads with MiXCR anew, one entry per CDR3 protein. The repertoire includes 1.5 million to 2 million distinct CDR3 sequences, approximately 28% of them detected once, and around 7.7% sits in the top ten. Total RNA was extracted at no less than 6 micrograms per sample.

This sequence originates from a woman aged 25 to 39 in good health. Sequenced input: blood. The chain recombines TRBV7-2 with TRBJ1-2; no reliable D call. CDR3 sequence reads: CASSDRKRYGYTF. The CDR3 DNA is TGTGCCAGCAGCGACCGCAAGCGCTATGGCTACACCTTC.